Below are 29 T cell receptor beta chains sequenced from a single sample in a study of OX40 agonist ivuxolimab in advanced cancers. Sequencing used immunoSEQ multiplex PCR; TCRdb keeps in-frame clones, though not all of them. Of about 50,000 clones listed, around nine tenths are singletons. The source material was CD4+ or CD8+ T cells sorted from blood, sampled in a trial of the OX40 agonist ivuxolimab. These receptors originate from an adult with an advanced solid tumor such as melanoma, head and neck, liver or kidney cancer.

The chain has TRBV9 and TRBJ1-1; D is ambiguous. CDR1 SGDLS and CDR2 YYNGEE come from the germline V gene. There are 14 residues in the CDR3. Trimming removed 0 bases from V and 1 base from J, with 7 bases in between. CDR3 in amino acids: CASSVGSWNTEAFF. DNA for the CDR3: TGTGCCAGCAGCGTAGGTTCCTGGAACACTGAAGCTTTCTTT.

V usage is TRBV6-5 and J usage is TRBJ2-1; no reliable D call. This CDR3 spans 15 amino acids. The germline V and J ends were trimmed by 2 bases and 1 base, with 9 bases remaining between them. CDR1 and CDR2 (germline): MNHEY, SVGAGI. The CDR3 is CASSYATRSYNEQFF. The DNA for the CDR3 is TGTGCCAGCAGTTACGCGACACGATCCTACAATGAGCAGTTCTTC.

This clone was seen a single time. The CDR3 DNA sequence: TGTGCCAGCAGTGGACAGGGGAACACCGGGGAGCTGTTTTTT. This translates into CASSGQGNTGELFF. The chain recombines TRBV2 with TRBJ2-2; TRBD1 matches at 7 bases. Trimming cost V 4 bases and J 1 base; bases outside gene matches: 0. Germline CDR1 reads SNHLY; CDR2 reads FYNNEI. The CDR3 length is 14 residues.

The chain links TRBV14 to TRBJ2-1; D gene ambiguous. There are 12 residues in the CDR3. V was shortened by 2 bases and J by 5 bases, with 4 bases between the two germline ends. Germline CDR1 SGHDN, CDR2 FVKESK. As DNA, the CDR3 is TGTGCCAGCAGCCAATGGGACAATGAGCAGTTCTTC. This translates into CASSQWDNEQFF.

The V and J genes are TRBV4-1 and TRBJ1-2, with D possibly TRBD1 on 5 matching bases. Germline V gives CDR1 MGHRA, CDR2 YSYEKL. V shed 0 bases and J shed 8 bases, with 22 bases lying between them. The CDR3 covers 17 residues. CDR3 amino acids: CASSQEIELGALKGYTF. As DNA, the CDR3 is TGCGCCAGCAGCCAAGAAATAGAACTCGGGGCTCTTAAGGGCTACACCTTC.

V usage is TRBV10-1 and J usage is TRBJ1-5, with D possibly being TRBD1 (5 bases). The CDR3 consists of 16 residues. CDR1 is WNHNN, CDR2 SYGVQD, per germline (reference sequence). With 3 bases removed from V and 2 bases from J, the gap between germline ends came to 14 bases. The CDR3 loop reads CASSDVGQGGNQPQHF. CDR3 nucleotides: TGCGCCAGCAGTGACGTAGGGCAGGGAGGCAATCAGCCCCAGCATTTT.

In DNA, the CDR3 is TGTGCCAGCAGCTTGTTGACAGGGAAAGGGGGTGAAGCTTTCTTT. It is translated as CASSLLTGKGGEAFF. V gene TRBV5-4 combines with J gene TRBJ1-1; 7 nucleotides match TRBD1. J was trimmed by 7 bases and V by 1 base; bases with no gene match: 10. Per the germline V gene, CDR1 is SGHNT and CDR2 is YYREEE (reference sequence). The CDR3 consists of 15 residues.

The chain couples TRBV4-1 to TRBJ2-7, with 10 bases matching TRBD1. With V trimmed by 4 bases and J by 3 bases, 3 bases remained unmatched. The V gene's germline CDR1 is MGHRA and CDR2 YSYEKL. This CDR3 region has 14 residues. CDR3 in DNA: TGCGCCAGCAGCCTGGGGACAGGGGTCTACGAGCAGTACTTC. Protein sequence: CASSLGTGVYEQYF.

This chain's CDR3 is CASSLLALGYRFTEAFF. The CDR3 coding sequence is TGCGCCAGCAGCTTGTTGGCTTTGGGGTACAGGTTCACTGAAGCTTTCTTT. The chain employs TRBV5-1 and TRBJ1-1, with D perhaps matching TRBD1 (5 bases). This CDR3 has 17 amino acids. With 1 base removed from V and 4 bases from J, the gap between germline ends came to 20 bases. Germline lookup yields CDR1 SGHRS and CDR2 YFSETQ.

The V call is TRBV4-3, the J call TRBJ2-1; 7 bases fit TRBD1. The CDR3 has 16 amino acids. Germline V CDR1 and CDR2: LGHNA, YSLEER. Trimming removed 0 bases from V and 8 bases from J; junction bases left unmatched: 10. CDR3 nucleotide sequence: TGCGCCAGCAGCCAAGATGGAACAGGGGTTGGAGATGAGCAGTTCTTC. This sequence encodes CASSQDGTGVGDEQFF.

The chain links TRBV2 to TRBJ1-1; D not resolved. V gave up 2 bases and J gave up 8 bases, with 18 bases separating them. This CDR3 comprises 15 residues. Germline values: CDR1 SNHLY, CDR2 FYNNEI. The CDR3 sequence is CASSELPPGSSEAFF. The CDR3 coding sequence is TGTGCCAGCAGTGAACTACCCCCTGGTTCCTCCGAAGCTTTCTTT.

The chain has TRBV11-1 and TRBJ1-1; 7 bases are shared with TRBD1. Trimming removed 5 bases from V and 6 bases from J; junction bases left unmatched: 6. This CDR3 spans 13 amino acids. Germline loops: CDR1 SGHAT, CDR2 FQDESV (reference sequence). The DNA for the CDR3 is TGTGCCAGCAGCCTCGGGACAGCTTCTGAAGCTTTCTTT. It specifies CASSLGTASEAFF.

This rearrangement joins TRBV14 to TRBJ2-4; weak D call: TRBD1 (6 bases). The germline V gene has CDR1 SGHDN and CDR2 FVKESK. The CDR3 length is 17 residues. For the CDR3, the DNA is TGTGCAGTGAGAGAAAGGACAGATGACTTAGCCAAAAACATTCAGTACTTC. It specifies CAVRERTDDLAKNIQYF.

The chain joins TRBV28 to TRBJ2-5; the match to TRBD1 covers 8 bases. The CDR3 consists of 17 residues. The germline V gene has CDR1 MDHEN and CDR2 SYDVKM. J lost 3 bases, V lost 3 bases, and 12 bases had no gene match. The CDR3 DNA sequence: TGTGCCAGCAGTTTCGCCGGGACAGGTGACTACGAAGAGACCCAGTACTTC. It yields the protein CASSFAGTGDYEETQYF.

The rearrangement links TRBV7-9 to TRBJ2-5; possible D gene TRBD2, 6 bases. The germline V gene encodes CDR1 SEHNR and CDR2 FQNEAQ (reference sequence). V shed 3 bases and J shed 4 bases, with 9 bases lying between them. The CDR3 extends over 13 amino acids. DNA for the CDR3: TGTGCCAGCAGCTTGGGGGGAGGAGAGACCCAGTACTTC. Translation: CASSLGGGETQYF.

The chain is built from TRBV7-9 and TRBJ2-7; D is possibly TRBD1 (5 bases). The CDR3 runs to 13 residues. With 5 bases removed from V and 0 bases from J, the gap between germline ends came to 8 bases. The V gene's germline CDR1 is SEHNR and CDR2 FQNEAQ (reference sequence). The CDR3 sequence: CASSDDSSYEQYF. CDR3 bases: TGTGCCAGCAGCGATGACAGCTCCTACGAGCAGTACTTC. Drawing the rest from reference TRBV7-9 and TRBJ2-7, the complete variable domain is DTGVSQNPRHKITKRGQNVTFRCDPISEHNRLYWYRQTLGQGPEFLTYFQNEAQLEKSRLLSDRFSAERPKGSFSTLEIQRTEQGDSAMYLCASSDDSSYEQYFGPGTRLTVT.

This chain uses TRBV4-1 with TRBJ2-1; D call uncertain. The CDR3 totals 18 residues. CDR1 is MGHRA and CDR2 is YSYEKL in the germline V gene. V lost 3 bases to trimming and J lost 0 bases, with 18 bases between them. This CDR3 reads CASSQETIRLSSYNEQFF. Written as DNA, the CDR3 is TGCGCCAGCAGCCAGGAAACGATCCGGTTGAGCTCCTACAATGAGCAGTTCTTC.

The CDR3 loop is CASSPTSGSYNEQFF. CDR3 nucleotide sequence: TGTGCCAGCAGTCCGACTAGCGGATCCTACAATGAGCAGTTCTTC. The V call is TRBV6-5, the J call TRBJ2-1, with 9 bases lining up with TRBD2. V lost 5 bases, J lost 1 base, and 3 bases stayed unmatched. Looked up from germline, CDR1 is MNHEY and CDR2 is SVGAGI. The CDR3 has 15 residues.

This chain links TRBV4-1 with TRBJ1-5; unclear D gene. V lost 6 bases to trimming and J lost 0 bases, with 9 bases between them. This CDR3 is built from 14 residues. Looked up from germline, CDR1 is MGHRA and CDR2 is YSYEKL. The CDR3 spells CASSPRSSNQPQHF. The DNA for the CDR3 is TGCGCCAGCAGTCCTCGCAGTAGCAATCAGCCCCAGCATTTT.

This chain links TRBV7-9 with TRBJ2-1, with 9 bases that match TRBD1. Germline lookup yields CDR1 SEHNR and CDR2 FQNEAQ (reference sequence). The CDR3 loop spans 15 amino acids. With 5 bases clipped from V and 0 bases from J, the junction kept 2 bases outside the gene matches. The chain's CDR3 is CASSEDRGSYNEQFF. CDR3 bases: TGTGCCAGCAGCGAGGACAGGGGCTCCTACAATGAGCAGTTCTTC.

The chain is built from TRBV28 and TRBJ2-7; 8 bases are a match to TRBD1. The CDR3 loop spans 14 amino acids. The V segment lost 6 bases and the J segment 3 bases; nucleotides outside the gene matches: 7. Germline V gives CDR1 MDHEN, CDR2 SYDVKM. The chain's CDR3 is CASRGTGEGYEQYF. DNA of the CDR3: TGTGCCAGCAGGGGGACAGGAGAAGGCTACGAGCAGTACTTC. Together with reference TRBV28 and TRBJ2-7, the CDR3 gives the full variable domain: DVKVTQSSRYLVKRTGEKVFLECVQDMDHENMFWYRQDPGLGLRLIYFSYDVKMKEKGDIPEGYSVSREKKERFSLILESASTNQTSMYLCASRGTGEGYEQYFGPGTRLTVT.

This sequence joins TRBV28 and TRBJ1-3, with D possibly being TRBD1 (5 bases). CDR1 is MDHEN and CDR2 is SYDVKM in the germline V gene. This CDR3 is built from 14 residues. V was cut by 4 bases and J by 5 bases, with 12 bases left in between. The CDR3: CASSWDSWRNTIYF. As DNA, the CDR3 is TGTGCCAGCAGTTGGGACTCCTGGAGAAACACCATATATTTT.

The chain links TRBV28 to TRBJ2-5; TRBD2 aligns across 8 bases. CDR1 and CDR2 (germline): MDHEN, SYDVKM. This CDR3 is 16 amino acids long. V lost 3 bases, J lost 5 bases, and 11 bases stayed unmatched. CDR3 DNA: TGTGCCAGCAGTTTCCACTTTCGTAGCGGGGTTGAGACCCAGTACTTC. Protein sequence: CASSFHFRSGVETQYF.

Within the sample, this clone is medium-sized. The chain employs TRBV19 and TRBJ1-1; 8 bases line up with TRBD1. There are 14 residues in the CDR3. Germline V gives CDR1 LNHDA, CDR2 SQIVND (reference sequence). J gave up 9 bases and V 10 bases, and 16 bases lay outside the gene matches. The CDR3, as DNA: TGTGCCACCAGGGACAGGTCAGGTCGGAATAAAGCTTTCTTT. Its translation: CATRDRSGRNKAFF. The full variable domain, with the rest looked up from reference TRBV19 and TRBJ1-1, is DGGITQSPKYLFRKEGQNVTLSCEQNLNHDAMYWYRQDPGQGLRLIYYSQIVNDFQKGDIAEGYSVSREKKESFPLTVTSAQKNPTAFYLCATRDRSGRNKAFFGQGTRLTVV.

This chain uses TRBV27 with TRBJ2-1; TRBD2 matches at 8 bases. The trim removed 5 bases at V and 3 bases at J, leaving 9 bases unmatched. The CDR3 consists of 16 residues. Germline V gives CDR1 MNHEY, CDR2 SMNVEV (reference sequence). CDR3 sequence (DNA): TGTGCCAGCAGTCCGATAGCGGGAAACATCTACAATGAGCAGTTCTTC. This codes for CASSPIAGNIYNEQFF.

The chain is built from TRBV5-6 and TRBJ1-2, with D maybe TRBD1 (5 bases). Germline V gives CDR1 SGHDT, CDR2 YYEEEE. CDR3 length: 13 residues. V was pared by 5 bases and J by 3 bases, with 11 bases between. DNA of the CDR3: TGTGCCAGCAGTTTGAGACAGCACTATGGCTACACCTTC. Its translation is CASSLRQHYGYTF.

By sample fraction, this clone is medium-sized. The chain is built from TRBV7-2 and TRBJ2-7; tentatively, D is TRBD2 (5 bases). Per germline, CDR1 SGHTA and CDR2 FQGNSA. V was pared by 4 bases and J by 3 bases, with 10 bases between. The CDR3 runs 13 residues. As DNA, the CDR3 is TGTGCCAGCAGCTCCATACTAGACTACGAGCAGTACTTC. Translated, it gives CASSSILDYEQYF.

The V gene is TRBV11-3, the J gene TRBJ2-2; D is tentatively TRBD1 or TRBD2 (5 bases each). The CDR3 sequence is 13 residues long. Trimming cost V 4 bases and J 5 bases, with 8 bases left between them. Germline values: CDR1 SGHNT, CDR2 YENEEA. The CDR3 sequence is CASSSEGTGELFF. CDR3 in DNA: TGTGCCAGCAGCTCCGAGGGGACCGGGGAGCTGTTTTTT.

Sample share makes this clone medium-sized (0.01 to 0.1%). This chain joins TRBV27 and TRBJ2-4; 10 bases fit TRBD1. The ends lost 5 bases at V and 1 base at J; junction bases unmatched: 2. Germline lookup yields CDR1 MNHEY and CDR2 SMNVEV (reference sequence). This CDR3 spans 15 amino acids. The CDR3 DNA reads TGTGCCAGCAGTGGGACAGGGGTTGCCAAAAACATTCAGTACTTC. It encodes CASSGTGVAKNIQYF.